The clone carrying this TCR beta chain has only a few counts. The PCR was carried out with 60 Vbeta primers and 13 Jbeta primers. The assay was immunoSEQ multiplex PCR, and TCRdb's table has in-frame clones only and misses some. The data show approximately 150,000 clones, about three quarters seen once. This sample stems from a study of cytomegalovirus exposure and HLA in healthy donors. The clonotype comes from a woman aged 30 to 39 in good health and CMV-seronegative. The material sequenced was PBMCs.

CDR3 DNA sequence: TGTGCCAGCGGACAGGGGGCTGATCAGCCCCAGCATTTT. It translates to CASGQGADQPQHF. V is TRBV6-1 and J is TRBJ1-5; TRBD1 aligns across 11 bases. Germline V gives CDR1 MNHNS, CDR2 SASEGT. The CDR3 covers 13 residues. V shed 8 bases, J shed 5 bases, and the junction held 2 bases outside the gene matches.